The entry below gives a single T cell receptor (beta chain) sequence along with its context. What antigen it recognizes has not been identified. No clone much larger than this one lies a single base away; base qualities are absent. Sequenced using an Illumina HiSeq 1500. In-frame beta chains were kept once TCRdb had trimmed the public reads at Q25 with fastp and called clones with MiXCR. Every distinct CDR3 protein forms one entry, paired with its most common genes and DNA. The sample profile shows about 400,000 distinct CDR3 sequences; around 18% of them were found once. The ten largest account for around 9.3% of the sample. This sample was included in a study of T cell repertoires in cytomegalovirus infection (dated by TCRdb to the late 2010s). Concerning the study at large: Donor HLA type was relevant to the analysis, as public TCR beta signatures indicated carriage of CMV infection together with the matching HLA type. Results and caveats for the whole study, not just this receptor: Cumulative frequency of public TCR beta family members discriminated carriers of CMV infection plus the relevant HLA type in this cohort and an independent approximately 350-donor cohort. In the ex vivo response, HLA-C-restricted CMV-specific TCR beta clonotypes were dominant, and in two of eight donors the single most frequent clonotype came from this HLA-C-restricted group.

Looking up the germline V gene (reference sequence) yields CDR1 LNHDA and CDR2 SQIVND. From V the trimming removes 5 bases and from J it removes 2 bases, while the gene matches leave 9 bases of the junction unaccounted for. The CDR3 sequence holds 16 residues, the cysteine and phenylalanine included. The sequence is cut down to CDR3 DNA, 48 bases in frame from base 1. Material for sequencing was PBMCs. The chain was built from TRBV19 and TRBJ2-3, with TRBD2 identical over 8 junction bases. The source of this sequence is a human donor in good health (CMV status not recorded). Some clones in this sample may be carry-over from other donors' samples. The CDR3 in this case is CASSSGLGGNTDTQYF. The nucleotide sequence reads TGTGCCAGTAGTTCGGGACTAGGTGGAAACACAGATACGCAGTATTTT.